These 29 T cell receptor beta chains were sequenced from one sample in a study of T-cell reconstitution after alpha-beta-depleted transplantation in children. TCRbeta library construction was performed incorporating unique molecular identifiers. TCRdb used MiXCR to reprocess the PCR reads, holding one entry per CDR3 protein. Of more than 200,000 distinct CDR3 sequences listed, 9.7% were seen once; the top ten hold about 4.9%. Source: PBMCs from the stem cell graft donor, taken from the stem cell graft. The receptors shown here come from a human donor who donated a stem cell graft to a child with SCID.

In this sample, this clonotype turned up many times. The chain recombines TRBV20-1 with TRBJ1-1; D is possibly TRBD1 (5 bases). The length of the CDR3 is 12 residues. V lost 0 bases and J lost 10, with 12 bases in between. Germline CDR1 DFQATT, CDR2 SNEGSKA (reference sequence). The chain's CDR3 is CSARDRGDGAFF. The CDR3 bases are TGCAGTGCTAGAGATAGGGGAGACGGAGCTTTCTTT.

This clonotype showed up many times. This chain connects TRBV24-1 to TRBJ2-1; 7 bases are a match to TRBD1. This CDR3 has 16 amino acids. CDR1 and CDR2 from the germline V gene are KGHDR and SFDVKD. Germline trimming cut 4 bases from V and 6 bases from J; bases unmatched to any gene: 11. CDR3 coding DNA: TGTGCCACCAGTGACATGACAGGGTGGGCCCCCAATGAGCAGTTCTTC. Translating it yields CATSDMTGWAPNEQFF.

The table lists this clonotype with a few counts. This may arise from a read error, as a much more abundant clone is one base away. The rearrangement links TRBV20-1 to TRBJ1-4, with D uncertain. V lost 1 base, J lost 11 bases, and 14 bases lay in between. The CDR3 has 13 amino acids. Germline V lookup: CDR1 DFQATT, CDR2 SNEGSKA (reference sequence). As DNA, the CDR3 is TGCAGTGCTAGAGTTCCGGACCGCAACAAACTGTTTTTT. Amino acids: CSARVPDRNKLFF.

This clonotype was detected ten times or more. This rearrangement joins TRBV20-1 to TRBJ2-1; TRBD1 matches 7 bases. CDR1 DFQATT and CDR2 SNEGSKA come from the germline V gene (reference sequence). Germline trimming cut 0 bases from V and 0 bases from J; bases unmatched to any gene: 5. CDR3 length: 16 residues. The CDR3 coding sequence is TGCAGTGCTAGAGATCACGGGACAGACTCCTACAATGAGCAGTTCTTC. Its protein product is CSARDHGTDSYNEQFF.

This clonotype was counted at least ten times. This rearrangement joins TRBV21-1 to TRBJ1-2; the DNA was not used to check the table's D call, TRBD1. TRBV21-1 is designated a pseudogene. CDR3 size: 16 residues. CDR3 region: CASSKDRGPEGDGYTF. CDR3 nucleotide sequence: TGTGCCAGCAGCAAAGATCGGGGTCCTGAAGGGGATGGCTACACCTTC.

Ten or more counts support this clonotype. CDR3 sequence (DNA): TGTGCCAGCAGTTATCAAGGCTACGAGCAGTACTTC. The encoded protein is CASSYQGYEQYF. The chain couples TRBV6-5 to TRBJ2-7, with D unclear. Trimming stripped 3 bases from V and 3 bases from J, with 6 bases between. Germline V gene sequence: CDR1 MNHEY, CDR2 SVGAGI. CDR3 size: 12 residues.

In this sample, this clonotype turned up many times. The rearrangement uses TRBV27 and TRBJ2-3; a possible D gene is TRBD1 (6 bases). The ends were cut back, 2 bases at V and 0 bases at J, with 9 bases in the middle. The CDR3 covers 15 residues. Per germline, CDR1 MNHEY and CDR2 SMNVEV (reference sequence). The CDR3 coding sequence is TGTGCCAGCAGTTTACGGGACACTAGCACAGATACGCAGTATTTT. Protein sequence: CASSLRDTSTDTQYF.

This clonotype showed up many times. The rearrangement uses TRBV9 and TRBJ2-1; D is perhaps TRBD1 (5 bases). Trimming left V 4 bases short and J 4 bases short, with 12 bases between. The V gene's germline CDR1 is SGDLS and CDR2 YYNGEE. CDR3 length equals 14 residues. The DNA of the CDR3 is TGTGCCAGCAGCATAACGACAGCTTACAATGAGCAGTTCTTC. This codes for CASSITTAYNEQFF.

This clonotype was observed at least ten times. The chain uses TRBV3-1 and TRBJ1-6; a possible D gene is TRBD1 (6 bases). Germline-derived CDR1 and CDR2 are LGHDT and YNNKEL (reference sequence). The germline V and J ends were trimmed by 4 bases and 6 bases, with 13 bases remaining between them. This CDR3 is built from 15 residues. The CDR3 protein is CASSLGDTLNSPLHF. The CDR3 coding sequence is TGTGCCAGCAGCCTGGGGGACACCCTTAATTCACCCCTCCACTTT.

This clonotype was observed at least ten times. The genes are TRBV5-1 and TRBJ2-1; 7 positions match TRBD1. The V segment lost 3 bases and the J segment 5 bases; nucleotides outside the gene matches: 11. Germline CDR1 and CDR2: SGHRS and YFSETQ. The CDR3 runs to 16 residues. The CDR3 loop is CASSSGRGTVNNEQFF. Written as DNA, the CDR3 is TGCGCCAGCAGCTCCGGAAGGGGGACAGTCAACAATGAGCAGTTCTTC.

This clonotype was recorded at least ten times. The chain joins TRBV20-1 to TRBJ2-1, with 15 bases identical to TRBD2. From germline, CDR1 is DFQATT and CDR2 SNEGSKA (reference sequence). This CDR3 is built from 16 residues. Germline trimming cut 5 bases from V and 6 bases from J; bases unmatched to any gene: 8. The CDR3 DNA sequence: TGCAGTGCTTCAGGACTAGCGGGGGGGCCAGGCAATGAGCAGTTCTTC. Protein product: CSASGLAGGPGNEQFF.

This clonotype showed up many times. V and J are TRBV5-1 and TRBJ2-1; D might be TRBD1 (6 bases). The CDR3 has 15 amino acids. V was cut by 0 bases and J by 2 bases, with 9 bases left in between. Germline assignment: CDR1 SGHRS and CDR2 YFSETQ. The CDR3 sequence is CASSLEGGPYNEQFF. CDR3 bases: TGCGCCAGCAGCTTGGAAGGGGGACCCTACAATGAGCAGTTCTTC.

This clonotype was seen many times. The chain uses TRBV11-2 and TRBJ1-3; D is unresolved. With 6 bases removed from V and 9 bases from J, the gap between germline ends came to 9 bases. CDR3 size: 11 residues. Per the germline V gene, CDR1 is SGHAT and CDR2 is FQNNGV. The CDR3 nucleotides read TGTGCCAGCAGTTTAAGAGGCACCATATATTTT. This translates into CASSLRGTIYF.

To note about this clonotype: A read error may explain this, as a much larger clone is one base away. The V gene is TRBV7-2, the J gene TRBJ2-3; D ambiguous. Germline assignment: CDR1 SGHTA and CDR2 FQGNSA. Trimming shortened V by 8 bases and J by 4 bases, and 7 bases separated the two germline ends. There are 11 residues in the CDR3. The CDR3 is CASGPSDTQYF. DNA for the CDR3: TGTGCCAGCGGCCCCTCAGATACGCAGTATTTT. Complete variable domain (other parts from reference TRBV7-2 and TRBJ2-3): GAGVSQSPSNKVTEKGKDVELRCDPISGHTALYWYRQSLGQGLEFLIYFQGNSAPDKSGLPSDRFSAERTGGSVSTLTIQRTQQEDSAVYLCASGPSDTQYFGPGTRLTVL.

This clonotype was found many times. The gene calls are TRBV10-3 and TRBJ2-3; no firm D call. The CDR3 is 12 residues long. Germline lookup yields CDR1 ENHRY and CDR2 SYGVKD. Trimming stripped 6 bases from V and 2 bases from J, with 6 bases between. This CDR3 reads CAISPDTDTQYF. The CDR3 region has the DNA TGTGCCATCAGCCCAGACACAGATACGCAGTATTTT.

This clonotype was seen at least ten times. The V gene is TRBV20-1, the J gene TRBJ2-1; 9 nucleotides match TRBD2. The CDR3 is made up of 19 amino acids. V gave up 0 bases and J gave up 3 bases; unmatched junction bases: 15. Germline CDR1 is DFQATT and CDR2 is SNEGSKA (reference sequence). The CDR3 sequence is CSARDLLAGGHGYYNEQFF. CDR3 DNA: TGCAGTGCTAGAGATCTATTGGCGGGGGGGCACGGATACTACAATGAGCAGTTCTTC.

This clonotype was detected many times. This sequence joins TRBV6-5 and TRBJ2-7; tentatively, D is TRBD1 or TRBD2 (6 bases each). Trimming took off 5 bases at V and 1 base at J, with 21 bases between the two ends. Germline V gene sequence: CDR1 MNHEY, CDR2 SVGAGI. This CDR3 comprises 17 residues. The CDR3 DNA reads TGTGCCAGCAGTCGCGGGACATTTAAAACTGGGTCCTACGAGCAGTACTTC. It specifies CASSRGTFKTGSYEQYF.

The table lists this clonotype with a few counts. This chain links TRBV6-2 or TRBV6-3 with TRBJ2-5; unclear D gene. Trimming removed 4 bases from V and 5 bases from J, with 14 bases in between. The germline CDR1 and CDR2 sequences are MNHEY and SVGEGT. The CDR3 is 14 amino acids. The CDR3 bases are TGTGCCAGCAGTTTGCAGACGCTAATGGAGACCCAGTACTTC. Its translation: CASSLQTLMETQYF.

This clonotype occurred many times. The chain combines TRBV20-1 with TRBJ1-2; 12 positions agree with TRBD1. The CDR3 loop spans 16 amino acids. Per the germline V gene, CDR1 is DFQATT and CDR2 is SNEGSKA (reference sequence). The V segment lost 3 bases and the J segment 3 bases; nucleotides outside the gene matches: 8. DNA for the CDR3: TGCAGTGCTAGGCAGGGACAGGGGGCCAAATACTATGGCTACACCTTC. Protein sequence: CSARQGQGAKYYGYTF.

DNA of the CDR3: TGTGCCAGCAGTTTGAATCTCCGGGTTCTCCCAGATCAGCCCCAGCATTTT. It is translated as CASSLNLRVLPDQPQHF. The chain links TRBV12-3 or TRBV12-4 to TRBJ1-5, with D unresolved. The length of the CDR3 is 17 residues. V was shortened by 3 bases and J by 5 bases, with 20 bases between the two germline ends.

In its sample, this clonotype was seen many times. The rearrangement joins TRBV5-1 to TRBJ2-2; TRBD1 matches at 7 bases. This CDR3 region has 15 residues. Germline loops: CDR1 SGHRS, CDR2 YFSETQ. V gave up 4 bases and J gave up 5 bases; unmatched junction bases: 8. The CDR3 DNA sequence: TGCGCCAGCAGCCCTTACAGGGGAGTTACCGGGGAGCTGTTTTTT. Its translation is CASSPYRGVTGELFF.

CDR3 residues: CSVTNEGLAGAGRTYEQYF. DNA of the CDR3: TGCAGTGTCACCAATGAGGGACTAGCGGGGGCCGGGAGAACCTACGAGCAGTACTTC. The J gene is TRBJ2-7, the V gene TRBV20-1, with 14 bases aligning to TRBD2. The CDR3 loop spans 19 amino acids. Germline CDR1 and CDR2: DFQATT and SNEGSKA (reference sequence). V was clipped by 7 bases and J by 2 bases; unmatched bases: 19.

This clonotype was recorded at least ten times. The chain carries TRBV20-1 and TRBJ2-4; D ambiguous. The V gene's germline CDR1 is DFQATT and CDR2 SNEGSKA (reference sequence). Trimming left V 8 bases short and J 2 bases short, with 10 bases between. The CDR3 has 12 amino acids. CDR3 in amino acids: CSIRAPKNIQYF. The CDR3 DNA reads as TGCAGTATCAGAGCCCCCAAAAACATTCAGTACTTC.

In its sample, this clonotype was seen many times. The V call is TRBV20-1, the J call TRBJ2-1; a possible D gene is TRBD2 (7 bases). CDR1 DFQATT and CDR2 SNEGSKA come from the germline V gene (reference sequence). This CDR3 has 11 amino acids. V was shortened by 3 bases and J by 15 bases, with 15 bases between the two germline ends. The CDR3 region has the DNA TGCAGTGCTAGGTGGGGGGGCGGTTGGTTCTTC. Protein: CSARWGGGWFF.

This clonotype appeared a few times. This rearrangement joins TRBV19 to TRBJ2-6; weak D call: TRBD2 (5 bases). The CDR3 is made up of 15 amino acids. Germline values: CDR1 LNHDA, CDR2 SQIVND (reference sequence). V lost 7 bases to trimming and J lost 4 bases, with 14 bases between them. The CDR3 sequence: CASMDWRYGANVLTF. For the CDR3, the DNA is TGTGCCAGTATGGACTGGCGATACGGGGCCAACGTCCTGACTTTC.

This clonotype was seen ten or more times. The chain joins TRBV12-3 or TRBV12-4 to TRBJ2-7; the match to TRBD1 covers 9 bases. V trimming: 6 bases; J trimming: 3 bases; junction bases outside the gene matches: 3. CDR3 size: 13 residues. The chain's CDR3 is CASRTTGGYEQYF. In nucleotides, the CDR3 is TGTGCCAGCAGGACGACAGGGGGCTACGAGCAGTACTTC.

In this sample, this clonotype turned up a few times. The chain couples TRBV20-1 to TRBJ1-6; 8 nucleotides line up with TRBD1. Trimming at V came to 1 base and at J to 5 bases, leaving 1 base not matched to a gene. Germline CDR1 DFQATT, CDR2 SNEGSKA (reference sequence). This CDR3 has 14 amino acids. Here the CDR3 DNA reads TGCAGTGCTAGAGGGGGACAGGATAATTCACCCCTCCACTTT. The encoded protein is CSARGGQDNSPLHF.

This clonotype was seen many times. This chain joins TRBV12-3 or TRBV12-4 and TRBJ2-3; TRBD1 might be the D (6 bases). CDR3 length: 14 residues. V lost 6 bases, J lost 5 bases, and 15 bases lay in between. The CDR3 sequence: CASSQGTGIDTQYF. CDR3 DNA: TGTGCCAGCAGCCAGGGGACCGGAATAGATACGCAGTATTTT.

This clonotype was detected ten times or more. V gene TRBV2 combines with J gene TRBJ2-3, with 10 nucleotides matching TRBD2. Germline values: CDR1 SNHLY, CDR2 FYNNEI. The trim removed 3 bases at V and 3 bases at J, leaving 9 bases unmatched. This CDR3 spans 17 amino acids. DNA of the CDR3: TGTGCCAGCAGTGAGGGTAGGAGCGGGGGGGCTACAGATACGCAGTATTTT. It is translated as CASSEGRSGGATDTQYF.